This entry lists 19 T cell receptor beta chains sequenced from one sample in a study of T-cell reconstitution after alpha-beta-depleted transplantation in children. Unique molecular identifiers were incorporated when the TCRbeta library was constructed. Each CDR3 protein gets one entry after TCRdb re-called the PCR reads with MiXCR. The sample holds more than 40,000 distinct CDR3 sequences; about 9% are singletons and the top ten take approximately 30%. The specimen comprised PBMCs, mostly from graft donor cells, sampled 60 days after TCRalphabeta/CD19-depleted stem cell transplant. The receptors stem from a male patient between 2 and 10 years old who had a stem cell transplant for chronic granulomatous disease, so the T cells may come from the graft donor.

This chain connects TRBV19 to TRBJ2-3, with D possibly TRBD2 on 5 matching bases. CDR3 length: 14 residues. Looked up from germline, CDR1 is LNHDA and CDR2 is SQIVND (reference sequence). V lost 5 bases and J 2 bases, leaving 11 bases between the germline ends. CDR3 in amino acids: CASSPRGYTDTQYF. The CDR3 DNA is TGTGCCAGTAGTCCTCGGGGATACACAGATACGCAGTATTTT.

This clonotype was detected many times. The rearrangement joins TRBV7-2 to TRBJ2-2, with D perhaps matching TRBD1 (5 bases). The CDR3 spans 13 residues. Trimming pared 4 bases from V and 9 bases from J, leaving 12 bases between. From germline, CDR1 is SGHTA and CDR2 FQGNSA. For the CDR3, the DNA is TGTGCCAGCAGCTCCTTGCAGGGTCGGGAGCTGTTTTTT. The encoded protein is CASSSLQGRELFF.

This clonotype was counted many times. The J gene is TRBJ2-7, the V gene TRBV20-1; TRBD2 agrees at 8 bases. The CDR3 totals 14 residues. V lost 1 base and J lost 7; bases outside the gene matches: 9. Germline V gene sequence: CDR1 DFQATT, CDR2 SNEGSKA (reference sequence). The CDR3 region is CSARVSGGPLEQYF. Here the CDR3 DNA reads TGCAGTGCTAGAGTAAGCGGGGGCCCCCTTGAGCAGTACTTC.

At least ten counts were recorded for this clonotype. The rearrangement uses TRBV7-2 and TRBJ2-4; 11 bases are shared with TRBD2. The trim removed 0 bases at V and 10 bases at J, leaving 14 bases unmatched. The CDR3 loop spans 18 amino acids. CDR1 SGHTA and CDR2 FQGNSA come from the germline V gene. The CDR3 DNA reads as TGTGCCAGCAGCTTAGCTGCGGGACTAGCGGAGTTACGGGCTATTCAGTACTTC. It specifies CASSLAAGLAELRAIQYF.

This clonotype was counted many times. The CDR3, as DNA: TGTGCCAGCAGTTTTGGGGGGAACTATGGCTACACCTTC. Protein product: CASSFGGNYGYTF. This chain links TRBV27 with TRBJ1-2, with a weak D call TRBD1 (5 bases). V lost 3 bases and J 2 bases, leaving 7 bases between the germline ends. This CDR3 region has 13 residues. CDR1 is MNHEY, CDR2 SMNVEV, per germline (reference sequence).

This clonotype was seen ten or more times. CDR3 amino acids: CASSFRLAGDPSYNEQFF. The CDR3 nucleotides are TGTGCCAGCAGTTTTCGACTAGCGGGGGACCCCTCCTACAATGAGCAGTTCTTC. The chain carries TRBV12-3 or TRBV12-4 and TRBJ2-1; 12 positions agree with TRBD2. Trimming took 3 bases from V and 0 from J; bases not matched to a gene: 6. The CDR3 has 18 amino acids.

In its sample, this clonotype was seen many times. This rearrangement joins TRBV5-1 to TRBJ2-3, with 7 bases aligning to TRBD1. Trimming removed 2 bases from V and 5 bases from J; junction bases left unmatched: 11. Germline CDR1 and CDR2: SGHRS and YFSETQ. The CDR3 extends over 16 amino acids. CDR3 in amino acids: CASSFRDRVVRDTQYF. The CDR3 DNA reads TGCGCCAGCAGCTTCCGCGACAGGGTGGTGAGAGATACGCAGTATTTT. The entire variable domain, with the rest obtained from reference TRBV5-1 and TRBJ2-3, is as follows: KAGVTQTPRYLIKTRGQQVTLSCSPISGHRSVSWYQQTPGQGLQFLFEYFSETQRNKGNFPGRFSGRQFSNSRSEMNVSTLELGDSALYLCASSFRDRVVRDTQYFGPGTRLTVL.

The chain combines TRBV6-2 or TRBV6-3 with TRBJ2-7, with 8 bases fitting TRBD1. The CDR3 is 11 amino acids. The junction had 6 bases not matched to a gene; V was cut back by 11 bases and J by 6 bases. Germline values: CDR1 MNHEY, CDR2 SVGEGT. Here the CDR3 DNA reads TGTGCCGCCAGGGGGCGGGTCGAGCAGTACTTC. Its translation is CAARGRVEQYF.

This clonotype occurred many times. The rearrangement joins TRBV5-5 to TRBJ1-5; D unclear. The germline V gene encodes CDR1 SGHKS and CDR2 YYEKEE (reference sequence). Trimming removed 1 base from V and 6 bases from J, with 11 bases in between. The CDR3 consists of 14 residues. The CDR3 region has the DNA TGTGCCAGCAGCTTGTCCATGCTCGGTCAGCCCCAGCATTTT. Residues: CASSLSMLGQPQHF.

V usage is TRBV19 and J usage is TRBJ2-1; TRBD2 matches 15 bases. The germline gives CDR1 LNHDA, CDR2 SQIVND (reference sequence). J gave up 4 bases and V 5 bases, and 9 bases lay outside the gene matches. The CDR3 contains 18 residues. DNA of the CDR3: TGTGCCAGTAGTTCCGGACTAGCGGGAGGGCTTAGTTACAATGAGCAGTTCTTC. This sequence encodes CASSSGLAGGLSYNEQFF.

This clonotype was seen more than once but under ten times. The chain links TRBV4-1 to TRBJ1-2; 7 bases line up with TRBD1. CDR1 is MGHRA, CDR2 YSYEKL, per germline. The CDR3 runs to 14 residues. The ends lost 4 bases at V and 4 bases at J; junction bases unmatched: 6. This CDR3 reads CASSRPGQLYGYTF. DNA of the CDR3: TGCGCCAGCAGCCGCCCGGGACAGCTCTATGGCTACACCTTC.

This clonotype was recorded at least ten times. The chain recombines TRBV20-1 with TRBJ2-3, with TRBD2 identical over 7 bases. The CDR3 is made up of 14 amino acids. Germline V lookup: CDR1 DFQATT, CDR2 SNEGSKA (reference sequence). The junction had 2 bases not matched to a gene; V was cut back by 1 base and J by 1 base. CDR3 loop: CSARGGRGTDTQYF. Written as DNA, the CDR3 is TGCAGTGCTAGAGGGGGGAGGGGCACAGATACGCAGTATTTT.

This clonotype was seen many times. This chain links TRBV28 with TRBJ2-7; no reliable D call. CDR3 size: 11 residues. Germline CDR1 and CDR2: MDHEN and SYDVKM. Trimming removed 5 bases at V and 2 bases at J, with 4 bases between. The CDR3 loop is CASSVTYEQYF. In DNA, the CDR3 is TGTGCCAGCAGTGTTACCTACGAGCAGTACTTC.

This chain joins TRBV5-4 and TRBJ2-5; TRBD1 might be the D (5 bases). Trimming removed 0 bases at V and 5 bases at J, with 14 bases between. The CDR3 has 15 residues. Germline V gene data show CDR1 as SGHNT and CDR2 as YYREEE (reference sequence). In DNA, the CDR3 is TGTGCCAGCAGCTTGGCCTTGGGGCTAGTGGAGACCCAGTACTTC. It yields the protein CASSLALGLVETQYF.

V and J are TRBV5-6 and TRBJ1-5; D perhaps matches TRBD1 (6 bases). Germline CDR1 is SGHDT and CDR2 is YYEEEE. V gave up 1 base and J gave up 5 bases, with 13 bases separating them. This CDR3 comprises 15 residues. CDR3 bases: TGTGCCAGCAGCTTGTGGGTGGGGGGGCATCAGCCCCAGCATTTT. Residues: CASSLWVGGHQPQHF.

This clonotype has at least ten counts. The DNA for the CDR3 is TGTGCCAGCACCCAAACTGGAGGTAGCTCCTACAATGAGCAGTTCTTC. It is translated as CASTQTGGSSYNEQFF. V gene TRBV6-2 or TRBV6-3 combines with J gene TRBJ2-1, with D possibly TRBD2 on 5 matching bases. In germline, CDR1 is MNHEY, CDR2 SVGEGT. The CDR3 is 16 amino acids. V lost 7 bases, J lost 0 bases, and 16 bases lay in between.

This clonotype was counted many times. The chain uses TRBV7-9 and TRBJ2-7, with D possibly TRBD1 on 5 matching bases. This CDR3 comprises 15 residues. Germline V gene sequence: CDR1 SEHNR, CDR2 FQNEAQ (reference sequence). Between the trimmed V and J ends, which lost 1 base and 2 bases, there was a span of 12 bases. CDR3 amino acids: CASSLGVGATYEQYF. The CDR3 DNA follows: TGTGCCAGCAGCTTAGGAGTAGGGGCGACCTACGAGCAGTACTTC.

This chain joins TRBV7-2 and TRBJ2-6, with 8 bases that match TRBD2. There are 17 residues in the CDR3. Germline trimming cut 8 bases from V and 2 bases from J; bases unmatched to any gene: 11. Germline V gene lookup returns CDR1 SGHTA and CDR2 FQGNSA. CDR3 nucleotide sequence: TGTGCCAGCGGCCCCGGGGGGGGCGCCCCTGGGGCCAACGTCCTGACTTTC. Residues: CASGPGGGAPGANVLTF.

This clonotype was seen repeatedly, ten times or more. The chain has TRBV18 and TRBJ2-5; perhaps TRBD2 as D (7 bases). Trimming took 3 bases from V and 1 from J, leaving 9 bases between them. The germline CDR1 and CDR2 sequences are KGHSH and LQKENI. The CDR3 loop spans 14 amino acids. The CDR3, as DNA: TGTGCCAGCTCACCTAGGGGGGGCCAAGAGACCCAGTACTTC. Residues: CASSPRGGQETQYF.